A single sample gave rise to the 5 T cell receptor beta chains below, sequenced in a study of technical replicates of blood from a handful of donors. Method: immunoSEQ multiplex PCR; TCRdb's copy keeps in-frame clones and lacks some. The sample consists of some 70,000 clones, 95% to 98% of them appearing once. Sequenced material: T cells isolated from PBMCs. These receptors came from a human donor in good health.

The CDR3 sequence: CASSDPSGLHNEQFF. The CDR3 nucleotides are TGTGCCAGCAGCGATCCGTCAGGACTACACAATGAGCAGTTCTTC. This chain uses TRBV9 with TRBJ2-1; possibly TRBD2 for D (6 bases). Germline lookup yields CDR1 SGDLS and CDR2 YYNGEE. With 3 bases removed from V and 5 bases from J, the gap between germline ends came to 15 bases. There are 15 residues in the CDR3.

V usage is TRBV4-3 and J usage is TRBJ2-7, with 10 bases that match TRBD1. The CDR3 covers 15 residues. CDR1 and CDR2 (germline): LGHNA, YSLEER. With V trimmed by 5 bases and J by 4 bases, 8 bases remained unmatched. In DNA form, the CDR3 reads TGCGCCAGCAGCGTTGGTGGACAGGGGGTTTACGAGCAGTACTTC. Its translation: CASSVGGQGVYEQYF.

The chain employs TRBV19 and TRBJ2-1; D may be TRBD1 (5 bases). The germline V and J ends were trimmed by 5 bases and 8 bases, with 13 bases remaining between them. This CDR3 contains 13 residues. Per germline, CDR1 LNHDA and CDR2 SQIVND (reference sequence). The CDR3 here is CASSYQGKDEQFF. The CDR3 DNA follows: TGTGCCAGTAGTTATCAGGGAAAGGATGAGCAGTTCTTC.

This chain joins TRBV21-1 and TRBJ1-4. TRBV21-1 is annotated as a pseudogene. CDR3 length equals 14 residues. CDR3 bases: TGTGCCAGCAGCAATATCAAGCAGCGCGAAAAACTGTTTTTT. Encoded protein: CASSNIKQREKLFF.

The V gene is TRBV19, the J gene TRBJ1-1; no clear D. The germline V gene has CDR1 LNHDA and CDR2 SQIVND (reference sequence). V lost 3 bases to trimming and J lost 3 bases, with 8 bases between them. The CDR3 covers 13 residues. This chain's CDR3 is CASSMARDTEAFF. In nucleotides, the CDR3 is TGTGCCAGTAGTATGGCGCGGGACACTGAAGCTTTCTTT.